The 2 T cell receptor beta chains in this list originate from one sample, sequenced in a study of regulatory T cells. Study-level points and caveats: In CD3G-deficient patients, conventional CD4+ T cells were enriched for hydrophobic CDR3 residues at positions 6 and 7.

Amplification used 52 TRBV primers and 13 TRBJ primers. The assay was immunoSEQ multiplex PCR, and TCRdb's table has in-frame clones only and misses some. The data hold about 32,000 clones, with over 75% observed a single time. Antigens for these TCRs are unknown. What was sequenced was conventional CD4+ T cells sorted from blood. The receptor set was obtained from a person aged 18 to 29 with CD3G deficiency.

The rearrangement links TRBV7-9 to TRBJ2-1; D tentatively fits TRBD1 or TRBD2 (5 bases each). This CDR3 is built from 15 residues. Germline values: CDR1 SEHNR, CDR2 FQNEAQ (reference sequence). V shed 4 bases and J shed 5 bases, with 15 bases lying between them. CDR3 in amino acids: CASSSGTPRDNEQFF. In DNA, the CDR3 is TGTGCCAGCAGCTCCGGGACCCCTAGGGACAATGAGCAGTTCTTC.

The chain carries TRBV28 and TRBJ1-4; 9 bases align to TRBD1. The CDR3 runs 13 residues. Trimming removed 7 bases from V and 4 bases from J; junction bases left unmatched: 1. CDR1 MDHEN and CDR2 SYDVKM come from the germline V gene. The CDR3 region has the DNA TGTGCCAGCACGACAGGGGGTAATGAAAAACTGTTTTTT. It translates to CASTTGGNEKLFF.